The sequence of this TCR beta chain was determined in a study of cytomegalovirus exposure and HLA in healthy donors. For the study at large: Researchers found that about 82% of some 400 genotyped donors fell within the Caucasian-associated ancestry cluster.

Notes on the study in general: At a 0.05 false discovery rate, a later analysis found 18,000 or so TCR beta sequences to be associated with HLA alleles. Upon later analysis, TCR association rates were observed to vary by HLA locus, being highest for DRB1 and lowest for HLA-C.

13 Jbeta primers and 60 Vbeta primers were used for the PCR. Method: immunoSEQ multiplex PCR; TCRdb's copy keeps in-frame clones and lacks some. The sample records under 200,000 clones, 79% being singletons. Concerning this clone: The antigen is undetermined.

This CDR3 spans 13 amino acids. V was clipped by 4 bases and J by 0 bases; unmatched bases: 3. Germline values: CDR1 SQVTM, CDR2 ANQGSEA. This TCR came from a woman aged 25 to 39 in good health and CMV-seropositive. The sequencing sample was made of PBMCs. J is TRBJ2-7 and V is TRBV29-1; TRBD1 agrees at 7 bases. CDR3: CSVGTGDSYEQYF. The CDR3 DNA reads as TGCAGCGTTGGGACAGGAGACTCCTACGAGCAGTACTTC.